This paragraph reports one T cell receptor beta chain. In TCRdb, the RT-PCR reads were re-called with MiXCR into one record per CDR3 protein. The sample comprises roughly 700,000 distinct CDR3 sequences, about 14% of which are singletons, and 6% to 7% rests with the top ten. The CDR3 consists of 16 residues. The germline V gene has CDR1 DFQATT and CDR2 SNEGSKA (reference sequence). J lost 2 bases, V lost 5 bases, and 10 bases had no gene match. The sample comes from a study of response to subunit inactivated influenza vaccine. Specimen: PBMCs from blood, collected roughly 2 weeks before vaccination. The sequence derives from a man aged 45-65 years who received an inactivated influenza vaccine. The chain employs TRBV20-1 and TRBJ2-3; 10 nucleotides line up with TRBD1. The CDR3 nucleotides are TGCAGTGCTGTCCCCCGGGACAGGGGACCCACAGATACGCAGTATTTT. Translation gives CSAVPRDRGPTDTQYF.